This is a list of T cell receptor beta chains from one sample in a study of CD8 T cells in Susac syndrome. Each CDR3 protein is one row after TCRdb ran MiXCR on the immunoSEQ multiplex PCR reads. The profile shows about 150,000 distinct CDR3 sequences, 95% to 96% of them singletons. Specimen: CD8+ T cells from PBMCs. These receptors were collected from a human donor with multiple sclerosis. The CDR3 runs from the conserved cysteine through the conserved F or W. The order of the fields is clone size, V gene, D gene, J gene, CDR3 protein, CDR3 DNA. D genes are given only for firm matches. Clone size, where shown, is once, few, many, or a class for clones that have expanded.

clone_size: -
v_call: TRBV27
d_call: -
j_call: TRBJ1-6
cdr3_aa: CASSWEGSNSPLHF
cdr3_nt: TGTGCCAGCAGTTGGGAGGGGTCTAATTCACCCCTCCACTTT

clone_size: once
v_call: TRBV5-6
d_call: -
j_call: TRBJ2-1
cdr3_aa: CASSLLRGASYNEQFF
cdr3_nt: TGTGCCAGCAGCCTCTTACGGGGGGCATCCTACAATGAGCAGTTCTTC

clone_size: -
v_call: TRBV20-1
d_call: -
j_call: TRBJ2-2
cdr3_aa: CSARDLSTGELFF
cdr3_nt: TGCAGTGCTAGAGATCTAAGCACCGGGGAGCTGTTTTTT

clone_size: -
v_call: TRBV2
d_call: -
j_call: TRBJ2-7
cdr3_aa: CASSERGAIYEQYF
cdr3_nt: TGTGCCAGCAGTGAGAGGGGAGCGATCTACGAGCAGTACTTC

clone_size: -
v_call: TRBV29-1
d_call: TRBD2
j_call: TRBJ2-1
cdr3_aa: CSVGSPSGTPGQFF
cdr3_nt: TGCAGCGTTGGGTCGCCTAGCGGGACACCCGGGCAGTTCTTC

clone_size: -
v_call: TRBV29-1
d_call: -
j_call: TRBJ1-2
cdr3_aa: CSVDSDGIYGYTF
cdr3_nt: TGCAGCGTCGACTCGGACGGGATCTATGGCTACACCTTC

clone_size: -
v_call: TRBV13
d_call: -
j_call: TRBJ1-2
cdr3_aa: CASSLAITVQGFGYTF
cdr3_nt: TGTGCCAGCAGCTTAGCGATCACGGTCCAAGGATTTGGCTACACCTTC

clone_size: -
v_call: TRBV30
d_call: TRBD1
j_call: TRBJ1-5
cdr3_aa: CAWSLGQGAQPQHF
cdr3_nt: TGTGCCTGGAGTTTGGGACAGGGGGCCCAGCCCCAGCATTTT

clone_size: -
v_call: TRBV30
d_call: -
j_call: TRBJ1-1
cdr3_aa: CAWSRMNTEAFF
cdr3_nt: TGTGCCTGGAGTAGGATGAACACTGAAGCTTTCTTT

clone_size: -
v_call: TRBV7-9
d_call: TRBD1
j_call: TRBJ1-2
cdr3_aa: CASSFSGQVDGYTF
cdr3_nt: TGTGCCAGCAGCTTTTCGGGACAGGTGGATGGCTACACCTTC

clone_size: once
v_call: TRBV7-9
d_call: -
j_call: TRBJ2-5
cdr3_aa: CASSSIGTPIQETQYF
cdr3_nt: TGTGCCAGCAGCTCAATCGGGACACCTATTCAAGAGACCCAGTACTTC

clone_size: -
v_call: TRBV20-1
d_call: -
j_call: TRBJ2-7
cdr3_aa: CSAREGGSPQHEQYF
cdr3_nt: TGCAGTGCTAGAGAGGGGGGCAGCCCACAGCACGAGCAGTACTTC

clone_size: -
v_call: TRBV27
d_call: TRBD1
j_call: TRBJ1-5
cdr3_aa: CASSSRGKQPQHF
cdr3_nt: TGTGCCAGCAGTTCCAGGGGGAAGCAGCCCCAGCATTTT

clone_size: -
v_call: TRBV29-1
d_call: -
j_call: TRBJ2-1
cdr3_aa: CSVRGGLYNEQFF
cdr3_nt: TGCAGCGTTAGGGGGGGGCTCTACAATGAGCAGTTCTTC

clone_size: -
v_call: TRBV19
d_call: -
j_call: TRBJ2-1
cdr3_aa: CASSLMGLYNEQFF
cdr3_nt: TGTGCCAGTAGTCTAATGGGACTTTACAATGAGCAGTTCTTC

clone_size: -
v_call: TRBV12-3/TRBV12-4
d_call: -
j_call: TRBJ2-7
cdr3_aa: CASSSTGSSYEQYF
cdr3_nt: TGTGCCAGCAGTTCGACAGGCAGTTCCTACGAGCAGTACTTC

clone_size: -
v_call: TRBV5-1
d_call: TRBD2
j_call: TRBJ2-3
cdr3_aa: CASSLNGPLGELAGTDTQYF
cdr3_nt: TGCGCCAGCAGCCTCAACGGGCCATTGGGAGAACTAGCGGGCACAGATACGCAGTATTTT

clone_size: -
v_call: TRBV25-1
d_call: TRBD2
j_call: TRBJ2-1
cdr3_aa: CASSEWGGTYNEQFF
cdr3_nt: TGTGCCAGCAGTGAATGGGGGGGAACTTACAATGAGCAGTTCTTC

clone_size: -
v_call: TRBV9
d_call: TRBD1
j_call: TRBJ1-2
cdr3_aa: CASSEGGTGTYGYTF
cdr3_nt: TGTGCCAGCAGCGAAGGAGGGACAGGGACCTATGGCTACACCTTC

clone_size: -
v_call: TRBV7-2
d_call: -
j_call: TRBJ1-2
cdr3_aa: CASSLAPYGYTF
cdr3_nt: TGTGCCAGCAGCCTGGCACCGTATGGCTACACCTTC

clone_size: -
v_call: TRBV9
d_call: -
j_call: TRBJ2-7
cdr3_aa: CASSVGLGGHEQYF
cdr3_nt: TGTGCCAGCAGCGTAGGTTTGGGGGGCCACGAGCAGTACTTC

clone_size: -
v_call: TRBV6-5
d_call: -
j_call: TRBJ2-3
cdr3_aa: CASSYGGGTGDTQYF
cdr3_nt: TGTGCCAGCAGTTACGGTGGAGGCACTGGAGATACGCAGTATTTT

clone_size: -
v_call: TRBV14
d_call: -
j_call: TRBJ2-7
cdr3_aa: CASSPFGQSSYEQYF
cdr3_nt: TGTGCCAGCAGCCCGTTTGGGCAGTCCTCCTACGAGCAGTACTTC

clone_size: -
v_call: TRBV7-2
d_call: -
j_call: TRBJ2-5
cdr3_aa: CASSLSRGGQETQYF
cdr3_nt: TGTGCCAGCAGCTTGTCTAGGGGGGGGCAAGAGACCCAGTACTTC

clone_size: -
v_call: TRBV2
d_call: TRBD1
j_call: TRBJ2-1
cdr3_aa: CAILAGTGGVDEQFF
cdr3_nt: TGTGCCATCTTAGCCGGGACAGGGGGCGTTGATGAGCAGTTCTTC

clone_size: -
v_call: TRBV12-3/TRBV12-4
d_call: -
j_call: TRBJ1-5
cdr3_aa: CASARTTRSNQPQHF
cdr3_nt: TGTGCCAGCGCGCGTACAACTCGGAGCAATCAGCCCCAGCATTTT

clone_size: -
v_call: TRBV24-1
d_call: -
j_call: TRBJ2-2
cdr3_aa: CATSAMNTGELFF
cdr3_nt: TGTGCCACCAGTGCCATGAACACCGGGGAGCTGTTTTTT

clone_size: -
v_call: TRBV13
d_call: -
j_call: TRBJ2-2
cdr3_aa: CASSLPTAPGELFF
cdr3_nt: TGTGCCAGCAGCCTCCCAACAGCGCCCGGGGAGCTGTTTTTT

clone_size: -
v_call: TRBV27
d_call: -
j_call: TRBJ1-5
cdr3_aa: CASSLTGANQPQHF
cdr3_nt: TGTGCCAGCAGTTTGACAGGAGCTAATCAGCCCCAGCATTTT

clone_size: -
v_call: TRBV7-9
d_call: -
j_call: TRBJ2-3
cdr3_aa: CASSLAPSGYTDTQYF
cdr3_nt: TGTGCCAGCAGCTTAGCGCCCAGCGGTTACACAGATACGCAGTATTTT

clone_size: -
v_call: TRBV4-1
d_call: -
j_call: TRBJ2-7
cdr3_aa: CASSQIADSSYEQYF
cdr3_nt: TGCGCCAGCAGCCAAATAGCGGATAGCTCCTACGAGCAGTACTTC

clone_size: -
v_call: TRBV29-1
d_call: -
j_call: TRBJ2-5
cdr3_aa: CSVEDQDGREGTQYF
cdr3_nt: TGCAGCGTTGAAGATCAGGACGGGCGGGAAGGGACCCAGTACTTC

clone_size: -
v_call: TRBV15
d_call: TRBD1
j_call: TRBJ1-5
cdr3_aa: CATSRVTLGQLNQPQHF
cdr3_nt: TGTGCCACCAGCAGAGTGACTCTGGGACAGCTTAATCAGCCCCAGCATTTT